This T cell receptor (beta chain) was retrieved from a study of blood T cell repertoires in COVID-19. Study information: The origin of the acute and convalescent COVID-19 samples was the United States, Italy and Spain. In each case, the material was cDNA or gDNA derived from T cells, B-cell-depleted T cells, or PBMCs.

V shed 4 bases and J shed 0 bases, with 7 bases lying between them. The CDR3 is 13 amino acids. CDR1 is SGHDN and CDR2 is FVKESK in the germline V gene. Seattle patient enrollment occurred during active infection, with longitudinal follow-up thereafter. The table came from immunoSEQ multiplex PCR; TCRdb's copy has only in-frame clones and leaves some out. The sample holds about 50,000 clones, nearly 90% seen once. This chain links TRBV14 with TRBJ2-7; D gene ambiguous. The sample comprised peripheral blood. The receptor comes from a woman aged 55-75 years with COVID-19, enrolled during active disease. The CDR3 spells CASSLRSSYEQYF. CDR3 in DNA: TGTGCCAGCAGCCTGCGGTCCTCCTACGAGCAGTACTTC.